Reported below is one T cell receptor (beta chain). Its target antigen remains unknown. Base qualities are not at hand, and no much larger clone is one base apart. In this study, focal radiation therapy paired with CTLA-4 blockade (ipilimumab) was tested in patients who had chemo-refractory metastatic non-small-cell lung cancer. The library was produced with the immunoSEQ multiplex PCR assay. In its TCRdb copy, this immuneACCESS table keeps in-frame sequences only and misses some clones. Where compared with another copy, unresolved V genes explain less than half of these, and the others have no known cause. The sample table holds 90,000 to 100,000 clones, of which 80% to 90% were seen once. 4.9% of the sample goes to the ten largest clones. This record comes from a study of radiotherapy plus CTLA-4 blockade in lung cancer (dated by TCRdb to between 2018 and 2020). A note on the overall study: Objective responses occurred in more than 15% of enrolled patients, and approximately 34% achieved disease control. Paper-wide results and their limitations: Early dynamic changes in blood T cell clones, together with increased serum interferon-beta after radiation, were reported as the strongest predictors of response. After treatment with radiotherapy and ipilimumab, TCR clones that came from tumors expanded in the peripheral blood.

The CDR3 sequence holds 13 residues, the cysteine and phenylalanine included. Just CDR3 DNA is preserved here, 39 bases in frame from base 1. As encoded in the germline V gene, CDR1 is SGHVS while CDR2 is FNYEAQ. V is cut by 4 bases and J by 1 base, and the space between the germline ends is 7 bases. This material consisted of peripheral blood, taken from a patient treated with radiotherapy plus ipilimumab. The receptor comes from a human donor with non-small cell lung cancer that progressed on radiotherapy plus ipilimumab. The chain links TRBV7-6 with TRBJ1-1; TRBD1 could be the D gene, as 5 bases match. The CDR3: CASSSDRNTEAFF. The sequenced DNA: TGTGCCAGCAGCTCAGACAGGAACACTGAAGCTTTCTTT. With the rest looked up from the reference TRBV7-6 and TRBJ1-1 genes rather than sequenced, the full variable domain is GAGVSQSPRYKVTKRGQDVALRCDPISGHVSLYWYRQALGQGPEFLTYFNYEAQQDKSGLPNDRFSAERPEGSISTLTIQRTEQRDSAMYRCASSSDRNTEAFFGQGTRLTVV.